This T cell receptor (beta chain) appears in the sequencing data of a study of graft-versus-host responses after intestinal transplantation. At the level of the study: Each recipient received a multivisceral, liver-intestinal, or isolated intestinal graft. Recipients were all induced with anti-thymocyte globulin, then given tacrolimus and steroids for two to three years. Findings and caveats of the study: With peak circulating GvH clone levels came an association with early post-transplant HvG declines. Allograft clonal ratios (graft-versus-host to host-versus-graft) were high in patients who had graft-donor T cell macrochimerism.

Repertoires were generated with immunoSEQ multiplex PCR, while TCRdb's copy carries only in-frame clones and drops some. The sample carries about 10,000 clones, over 90% recorded once. This clone occurred once. The antigen remains unidentified. This material consisted of PBMCs, taken around 40 days after intestinal transplantation. This clonotype originated in a human patient who received an intestinal transplant, so some T cells may come from the graft donor.

The CDR3 DNA reads as TGTGCCATCAGTGTCGGGACAGGGGAGTTTTCACCCCTCCACTTT. Translating it yields CAISVGTGEFSPLHF. The chain joins TRBV10-3 to TRBJ1-6; 10 positions agree with TRBD1. The germline V gene has CDR1 ENHRY and CDR2 SYGVKD. V was clipped by 4 bases and J by 9 bases; unmatched bases: 6. The CDR3 has 15 residues.